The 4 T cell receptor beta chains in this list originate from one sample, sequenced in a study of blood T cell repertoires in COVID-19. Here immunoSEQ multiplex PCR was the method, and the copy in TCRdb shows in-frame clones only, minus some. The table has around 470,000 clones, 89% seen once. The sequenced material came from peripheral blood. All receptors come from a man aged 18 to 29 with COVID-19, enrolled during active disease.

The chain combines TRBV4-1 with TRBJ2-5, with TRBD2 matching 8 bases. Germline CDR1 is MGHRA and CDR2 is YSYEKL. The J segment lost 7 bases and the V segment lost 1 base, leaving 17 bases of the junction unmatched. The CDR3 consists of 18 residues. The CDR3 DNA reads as TGCGCCAGCAGCCAAGTCGGCACGGCGGGGGGTTTATGGGGGACCCAGTACTTC. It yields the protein CASSQVGTAGGLWGTQYF.

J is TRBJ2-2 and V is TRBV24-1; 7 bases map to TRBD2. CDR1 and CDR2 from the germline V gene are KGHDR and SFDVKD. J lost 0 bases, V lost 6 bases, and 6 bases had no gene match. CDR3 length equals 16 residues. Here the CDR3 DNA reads TGTGCCACCAGTTTCGGACTAGGGACGAACACCGGGGAGCTGTTTTTT. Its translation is CATSFGLGTNTGELFF.

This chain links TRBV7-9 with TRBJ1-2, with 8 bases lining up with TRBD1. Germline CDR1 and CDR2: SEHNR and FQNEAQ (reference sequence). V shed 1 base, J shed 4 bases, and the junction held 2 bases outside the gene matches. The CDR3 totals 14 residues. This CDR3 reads CASSLGQGAYGYTF. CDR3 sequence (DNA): TGTGCCAGCAGCTTAGGGCAGGGGGCCTATGGCTACACCTTC.

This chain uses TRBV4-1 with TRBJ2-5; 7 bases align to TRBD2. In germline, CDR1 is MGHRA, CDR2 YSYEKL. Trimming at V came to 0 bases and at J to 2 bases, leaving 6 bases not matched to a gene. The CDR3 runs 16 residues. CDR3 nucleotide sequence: TGCGCCAGCAGCCAAGATTTCACGGGGGGTCAAGAGACCCAGTACTTC. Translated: CASSQDFTGGQETQYF.